This record concerns one T cell receptor (beta chain) sequence. These data are taken from a study of T cells in Graves' hyperthyroidism and ophthalmopathy. The CDR3 runs to 14 residues. Germline loops: CDR1 MDHEN, CDR2 SYDVKM. V lost 6 bases and J lost 4, with 15 bases in between. RNA transcripts were the template for amplifying TCR beta CDR3 regions. First-round RT-PCR with HTBI primers amplified the TCR CDR3 region. TCRdb redid the calling of the multiplex PCR reads with MiXCR, one entry per CDR3 protein. The sample consists of fewer than 450,000 distinct CDR3 sequences, approximately 17% of them appearing once.

Sequenced: blood. The TCR originated in a young woman with Graves' hyperthyroidism that later progressed to Graves' ophthalmopathy. The chain couples TRBV28 to TRBJ1-1, with D hard to call. In DNA form, the CDR3 reads TGTGCCAGCAGACTACACCCGTTGAGCACTGAAGCTTTCTTT. This gives the protein CASRLHPLSTEAFF.